This is a list of T cell receptor beta chains from one sample in a study of monozygotic twins with inflammatory bowel disease. TCRdb reprocessed the 5' RACE reads and keeps a single row for each CDR3 protein, giving no DNA. The sample data list about 160,000 distinct CDR3 sequences. Sequenced material: blood. All receptors come from a human donor with ulcerative colitis or Crohn's disease, or a healthy co-twin of an affected twin (not recorded which). CDR3s include the opening cysteine and the closing phenylalanine or tryptophan. Each record gives: J gene, V gene, CDR3 protein.

J gene: TRBJ1-5
V gene: TRBV5-5
CDR3 protein: CASSLGNSLDNQPQHF

J gene: TRBJ2-2
V gene: TRBV5-4
CDR3 protein: CASSRDREATGELFF

J gene: TRBJ2-7
V gene: TRBV7-2
CDR3 protein: CASSQGWDSSYEQYF

J gene: TRBJ2-5
V gene: TRBV5-1
CDR3 protein: CASSLSRLRQETQYF

J gene: TRBJ1-1
V gene: TRBV5-1
CDR3 protein: CASSPRTAHLNTEAFF

J gene: TRBJ1-5
V gene: TRBV4-3
CDR3 protein: CASSQDVRWNNQPQHF

J gene: TRBJ2-2
V gene: TRBV6-4
CDR3 protein: CASSRQSVGELFF

J gene: TRBJ2-5
V gene: TRBV5-6
CDR3 protein: CASSLWDSPTPAF

J gene: TRBJ1-5
V gene: TRBV6-5
CDR3 protein: CASTLGPLLHSNQPQHF

J gene: TRBJ2-7
V gene: TRBV7-9
CDR3 protein: CASSREPAAYEQYF

J gene: TRBJ1-3
V gene: TRBV7-8
CDR3 protein: CASSPGVAYAGNTIYF

J gene: TRBJ2-1
V gene: TRBV7-3
CDR3 protein: CASSYSAGGRGNEQFF

J gene: TRBJ1-1
V gene: TRBV7-2
CDR3 protein: CASCPRATGTEAFF

J gene: TRBJ2-7
V gene: TRBV12-3/TRBV12-4
CDR3 protein: CASSRDPGGTYEQYF

J gene: TRBJ2-7
V gene: TRBV19
CDR3 protein: CASSIIRREGPYEQYF

J gene: TRBJ2-2
V gene: TRBV4-1
CDR3 protein: CASSQDDGAGELFF

J gene: TRBJ2-7
V gene: TRBV20-1
CDR3 protein: CSAPASSYEQYF

J gene: TRBJ2-3
V gene: TRBV6-1
CDR3 protein: CASSPLGRGTADTQYF

J gene: TRBJ1-5
V gene: TRBV20-1
CDR3 protein: CSARGQKVRPQHF

J gene: TRBJ1-1
V gene: TRBV15
CDR3 protein: CATSRDRTDHPYTEAFF

J gene: TRBJ1-2
V gene: TRBV4-3
CDR3 protein: CASSNPDRLDGYTF

J gene: TRBJ2-3
V gene: TRBV4-2
CDR3 protein: CASSQTTGYTDTQYF

J gene: TRBJ1-3
V gene: TRBV4-3
CDR3 protein: CASSQAGSGNTIYF

J gene: TRBJ1-1
V gene: TRBV2
CDR3 protein: CASSFSETANTEAFF

J gene: TRBJ1-1
V gene: TRBV18
CDR3 protein: CASSPLTGANTEAFF

J gene: TRBJ2-7
V gene: TRBV20-1
CDR3 protein: CSARLPGQGTGTYEQYF

J gene: TRBJ2-3
V gene: TRBV27
CDR3 protein: CASSLRRGTGGIVTDTQYF

J gene: TRBJ2-5
V gene: TRBV6-5
CDR3 protein: CASSYSQGAVETQYF

J gene: TRBJ1-6
V gene: TRBV12-3/TRBV12-4
CDR3 protein: CASSLATGSSPLHF

J gene: TRBJ1-6
V gene: TRBV6-5
CDR3 protein: CASSPGSEGLNSPLHF

J gene: TRBJ2-5
V gene: TRBV27
CDR3 protein: CASSSPGTGQETQYF

J gene: TRBJ1-2
V gene: TRBV20-1
CDR3 protein: CSARDTGGISYGYTF

J gene: TRBJ2-2
V gene: TRBV5-1
CDR3 protein: CASSLEAGASGGELFF

J gene: TRBJ1-4
V gene: TRBV28
CDR3 protein: CASSLSGTNEKLFF

J gene: TRBJ2-2
V gene: TRBV28
CDR3 protein: CASSGGPNTGELFF